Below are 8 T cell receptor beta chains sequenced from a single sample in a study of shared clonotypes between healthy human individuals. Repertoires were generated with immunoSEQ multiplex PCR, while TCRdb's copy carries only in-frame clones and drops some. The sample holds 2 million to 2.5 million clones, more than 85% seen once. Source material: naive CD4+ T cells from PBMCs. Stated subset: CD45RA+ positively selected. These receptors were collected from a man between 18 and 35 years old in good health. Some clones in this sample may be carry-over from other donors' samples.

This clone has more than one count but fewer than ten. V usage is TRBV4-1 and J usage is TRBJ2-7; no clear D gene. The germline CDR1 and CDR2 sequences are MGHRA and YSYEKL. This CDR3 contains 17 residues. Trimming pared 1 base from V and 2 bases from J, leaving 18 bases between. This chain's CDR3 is CASSQGSPSTPAYEQYF. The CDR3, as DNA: TGCGCCAGCAGCCAAGGGAGTCCTTCGACACCCGCCTACGAGCAGTACTTC.

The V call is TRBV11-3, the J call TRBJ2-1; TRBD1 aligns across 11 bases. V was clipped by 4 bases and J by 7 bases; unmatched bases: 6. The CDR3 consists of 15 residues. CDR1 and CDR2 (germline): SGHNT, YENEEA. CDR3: CASSSDRGHSNEQFF. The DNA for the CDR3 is TGTGCCAGCAGCTCGGACAGGGGGCATAGTAATGAGCAGTTCTTC.

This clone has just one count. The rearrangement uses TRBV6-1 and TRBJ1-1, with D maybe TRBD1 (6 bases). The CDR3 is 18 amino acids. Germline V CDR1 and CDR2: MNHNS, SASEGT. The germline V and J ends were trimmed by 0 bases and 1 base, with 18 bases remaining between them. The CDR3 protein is CASSEAWTVYPPNTEAFF. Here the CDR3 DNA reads TGTGCCAGCAGTGAAGCTTGGACAGTTTACCCGCCGAACACTGAAGCTTTCTTT.

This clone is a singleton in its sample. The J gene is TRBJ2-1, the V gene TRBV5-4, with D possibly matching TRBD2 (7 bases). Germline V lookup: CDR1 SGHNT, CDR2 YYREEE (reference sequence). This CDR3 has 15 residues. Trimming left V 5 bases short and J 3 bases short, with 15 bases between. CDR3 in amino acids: CASSTGGGVYNEQFF. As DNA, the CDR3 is TGTGCCAGCAGTACCGGAGGGGGGGTCTACAATGAGCAGTTCTTC.

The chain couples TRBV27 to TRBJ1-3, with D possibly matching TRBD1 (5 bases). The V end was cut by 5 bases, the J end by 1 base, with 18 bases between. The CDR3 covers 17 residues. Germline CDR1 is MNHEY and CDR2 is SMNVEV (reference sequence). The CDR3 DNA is TGTGCCAGCAGTAGATCGGGGCGCCTGCTTTCTGGAAACACCATATATTTT. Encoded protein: CASSRSGRLLSGNTIYF.

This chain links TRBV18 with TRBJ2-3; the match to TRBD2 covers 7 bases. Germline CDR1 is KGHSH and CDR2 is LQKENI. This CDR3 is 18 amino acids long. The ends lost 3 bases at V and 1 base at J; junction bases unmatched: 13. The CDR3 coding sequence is TGTGCCAGCTCACCTATTCCGGCGGCGGGAGCGGGCACAGATACGCAGTATTTT. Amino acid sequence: CASSPIPAAGAGTDTQYF.

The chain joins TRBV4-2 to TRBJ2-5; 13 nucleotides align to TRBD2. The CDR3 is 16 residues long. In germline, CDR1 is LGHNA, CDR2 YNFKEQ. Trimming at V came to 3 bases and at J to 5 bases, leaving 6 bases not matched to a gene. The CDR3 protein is CASSQGTSGREETQYF. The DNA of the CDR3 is TGTGCCAGCAGCCAGGGTACTAGCGGGAGGGAGGAGACCCAGTACTTC.

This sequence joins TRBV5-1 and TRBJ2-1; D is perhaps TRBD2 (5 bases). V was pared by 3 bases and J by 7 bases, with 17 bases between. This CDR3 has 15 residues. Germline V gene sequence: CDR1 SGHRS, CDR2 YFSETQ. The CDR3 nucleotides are TGCGCCAGCAGCTCCGCGTCGTGGCGGGCAAATGAGCAGTTCTTC. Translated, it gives CASSSASWRANEQFF.